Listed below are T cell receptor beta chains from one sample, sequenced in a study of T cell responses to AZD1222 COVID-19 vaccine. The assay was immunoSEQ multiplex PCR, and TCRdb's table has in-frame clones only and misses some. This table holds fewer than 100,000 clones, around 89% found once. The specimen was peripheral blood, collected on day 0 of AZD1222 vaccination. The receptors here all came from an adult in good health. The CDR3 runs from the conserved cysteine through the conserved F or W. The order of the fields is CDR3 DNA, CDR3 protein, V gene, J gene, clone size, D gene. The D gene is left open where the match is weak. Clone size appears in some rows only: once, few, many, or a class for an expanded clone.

cdr3_nt: TGTGCCAGCAGTCGCCTCGGGGGTGGGTCCTATAATTCACCCCTCCACTTT
cdr3_aa: CASSRLGGGSYNSPLHF
v_call: TRBV6-6
j_call: TRBJ1-6
clone_size: NA
d_call: NA

cdr3_nt: TGTGCCAGCAGCTTAGGCCTAGCGGGGACCACGGATACGCAGTATTTT
cdr3_aa: CASSLGLAGTTDTQYF
v_call: TRBV11-3
j_call: TRBJ2-3
clone_size: NA
d_call: TRBD2

cdr3_nt: TGTGCCTGGAGCGTGGGGGGGGCCGAAGCTTTCTTT
cdr3_aa: CAWSVGGAEAFF
v_call: TRBV30
j_call: TRBJ1-1
clone_size: NA
d_call: NA

cdr3_nt: TGTGCCAGCAGCTTAGATCTCGTGGATGCAGGGTTCTTC
cdr3_aa: CASSLDLVDAGFF
v_call: TRBV7-8
j_call: TRBJ2-1
clone_size: NA
d_call: NA

cdr3_nt: TGTGCCAGCAGTTTTGGGGGAGTCTCTAACTATGGCTACACCTTC
cdr3_aa: CASSFGGVSNYGYTF
v_call: TRBV27
j_call: TRBJ1-2
clone_size: NA
d_call: NA

cdr3_nt: TGTGCCAGCAGCCCTGCCCACCCTGGTCAGCTGAACACTGAAGCTTTCTTT
cdr3_aa: CASSPAHPGQLNTEAFF
v_call: TRBV11-2
j_call: TRBJ1-1
clone_size: NA
d_call: NA

cdr3_nt: TGTGCCAGCAGCACGACTAGTGAGCAGTTCTTC
cdr3_aa: CASSTTSEQFF
v_call: TRBV7-9
j_call: TRBJ2-1
clone_size: NA
d_call: NA

cdr3_nt: TGTGCCAGCAGTTACTCTCAAGGGGTTTCCGGGGAGCTGTTTTTT
cdr3_aa: CASSYSQGVSGELFF
v_call: TRBV6-5
j_call: TRBJ2-2
clone_size: NA
d_call: NA

cdr3_nt: TGCAGCGTTGAAACAGGGCTAGGGGCCCGGGGTAATGGCTACACCTTC
cdr3_aa: CSVETGLGARGNGYTF
v_call: TRBV29-1
j_call: TRBJ1-2
clone_size: NA
d_call: NA

cdr3_nt: TGTGCCAGCTCACCGGGAACAGGGCGAGCTAACTATGGCTACACCTTC
cdr3_aa: CASSPGTGRANYGYTF
v_call: TRBV18
j_call: TRBJ1-2
clone_size: NA
d_call: NA

cdr3_nt: TGTGCCAGCAGTTCGACAGGTAGTACTGAAGCTTTCTTT
cdr3_aa: CASSSTGSTEAFF
v_call: TRBV12-3/TRBV12-4
j_call: TRBJ1-1
clone_size: once
d_call: NA

cdr3_nt: TGTGCCAGCAGCGTACAGGGGGCGGTCAATGGCTACACCTTC
cdr3_aa: CASSVQGAVNGYTF
v_call: TRBV7-9
j_call: TRBJ1-2
clone_size: NA
d_call: TRBD1

cdr3_nt: TGCGCCAGCAGCTTAAGGGCGTCGACTAGCGGGGGCCCAAACTACGAGCAGTACTTC
cdr3_aa: CASSLRASTSGGPNYEQYF
v_call: TRBV5-1
j_call: TRBJ2-7
clone_size: NA
d_call: TRBD2

cdr3_nt: TGTGCCACCAGTGAATTCCCGGGCGGCCAACATCTAGATCGGCAGTATTTT
cdr3_aa: CATSEFPGGQHLDRQYF
v_call: TRBV24-1
j_call: TRBJ2-3
clone_size: NA
d_call: NA

cdr3_nt: TGTGCCAGTAGTCCGAGCAGGGGCAATCAGCCCCAGCATTTT
cdr3_aa: CASSPSRGNQPQHF
v_call: TRBV19
j_call: TRBJ1-5
clone_size: few
d_call: NA

cdr3_nt: TGTGCCAGCAGCCCGATGACCCAAGTCGAGGTCAATGAGCAGTTCTTC
cdr3_aa: CASSPMTQVEVNEQFF
v_call: TRBV7-9
j_call: TRBJ2-1
clone_size: NA
d_call: NA

cdr3_nt: TGTGCCAGCAGCGCGTCCACCTACAATGAGCAGTTCTTC
cdr3_aa: CASSASTYNEQFF
v_call: TRBV9
j_call: TRBJ2-1
clone_size: NA
d_call: NA

cdr3_nt: TGTGCCAGCAGCCAAGAAGAATGCACCTACGAGCAGTACTTC
cdr3_aa: CASSQEECTYEQYF
v_call: TRBV3-1/TRBV3-2
j_call: TRBJ2-7
clone_size: NA
d_call: NA

cdr3_nt: TGTGCCAGCACCCCGCCGGGTCGAGAGACCCAGTACTTC
cdr3_aa: CASTPPGRETQYF
v_call: TRBV6-6
j_call: TRBJ2-5
clone_size: NA
d_call: NA

cdr3_nt: TGCGCCAGCAGCCAAGAAAGCAATGCTCCCATAGGGGTATTCGGTGGCTACACCTTC
cdr3_aa: CASSQESNAPIGVFGGYTF
v_call: TRBV4-3
j_call: TRBJ1-2
clone_size: few
d_call: NA

cdr3_nt: TGTGCCAGCAGCCAACCCAGGGGACTAGCGGGGAACACCGGGGAGCTGTTTTTT
cdr3_aa: CASSQPRGLAGNTGELFF
v_call: TRBV3-1/TRBV3-2
j_call: TRBJ2-2
clone_size: NA
d_call: TRBD2

cdr3_nt: TGTGCCAGCAGTGAATTTGTGGTTGGCGGTGGCTACACCTTC
cdr3_aa: CASSEFVVGGGYTF
v_call: TRBV25-1
j_call: TRBJ1-2
clone_size: once
d_call: NA

cdr3_nt: TGTGCCTGGAGCAGGGGTTTCGGAAACACCATATATTTT
cdr3_aa: CAWSRGFGNTIYF
v_call: TRBV30
j_call: TRBJ1-3
clone_size: NA
d_call: NA

cdr3_nt: TGTGCCAGCATCCCCGAGGGCGGTGGGCGGAGGGGTGGCTACACCTTC
cdr3_aa: CASIPEGGGRRGGYTF
v_call: TRBV28
j_call: TRBJ1-2
clone_size: NA
d_call: NA

cdr3_nt: TGTGCCAGCAGTCCCGGGACCGTTGGCGAGCAGTACTTC
cdr3_aa: CASSPGTVGEQYF
v_call: TRBV6-2/TRBV6-3
j_call: TRBJ2-7
clone_size: NA
d_call: NA

cdr3_nt: TGCGCCAGCCGCTTATTGAACACTGAAGCTTTCTTT
cdr3_aa: CASRLLNTEAFF
v_call: TRBV5-1
j_call: TRBJ1-1
clone_size: NA
d_call: NA

cdr3_nt: TGTGCCATCAGAGTAGACCCTCCGGGCCAAGCGGCAGATACGCAGTATTTT
cdr3_aa: CAIRVDPPGQAADTQYF
v_call: TRBV10-3
j_call: TRBJ2-3
clone_size: NA
d_call: NA

cdr3_nt: TGTGCCAGCAGCTCGAATCAGGGAAACTACGAGCAGTACTTC
cdr3_aa: CASSSNQGNYEQYF
v_call: TRBV5-4
j_call: TRBJ2-7
clone_size: NA
d_call: NA

cdr3_nt: TGTGCCACCTCGGACTATAACTCCTACGAGCAGTACTTC
cdr3_aa: CATSDYNSYEQYF
v_call: TRBV19
j_call: TRBJ2-7
clone_size: NA
d_call: NA

cdr3_nt: TGTGCCAGCAGCCGCGACAGGGGGCCTGAGAGCGGCTACACCTTC
cdr3_aa: CASSRDRGPESGYTF
v_call: TRBV11-1
j_call: TRBJ1-2
clone_size: NA
d_call: TRBD1

cdr3_nt: TGTGCCAGCTCAATTGGGGCCGGGAACACTGAAGCTTTCTTT
cdr3_aa: CASSIGAGNTEAFF
v_call: TRBV18
j_call: TRBJ1-1
clone_size: NA
d_call: NA

cdr3_nt: TGCGCCAGCAGCTTTACAGGAGGATTTAATGAAAAACTGTTTTTT
cdr3_aa: CASSFTGGFNEKLFF
v_call: TRBV4-1
j_call: TRBJ1-4
clone_size: NA
d_call: NA

cdr3_nt: TGCAGCGTTCTACCAGTCACAGATACGCAGTATTTT
cdr3_aa: CSVLPVTDTQYF
v_call: TRBV29-1
j_call: TRBJ2-3
clone_size: NA
d_call: NA

cdr3_nt: TGCGCCAGCAGTCTACAGGTTTTCGGCTACGAGCAGTACTTC
cdr3_aa: CASSLQVFGYEQYF
v_call: TRBV23-1
j_call: TRBJ2-7
clone_size: NA
d_call: NA

cdr3_nt: TGTGCCAGCAGGACCTATCTAGGTTCTACTACTACTACTACGGGGGAGCAGTACTTC
cdr3_aa: CASRTYLGSTTTTTGEQYF
v_call: TRBV2
j_call: TRBJ2-7
clone_size: NA
d_call: NA

cdr3_nt: TGTGCCAGCACCAAAGGGGTCGGGCCGGACACTGAAGCTTTCTTT
cdr3_aa: CASTKGVGPDTEAFF
v_call: TRBV4-2
j_call: TRBJ1-1
clone_size: NA
d_call: NA

cdr3_nt: TGTGCCAGCAGTACAGACAGGAACACTGAAGCTTTCTTT
cdr3_aa: CASSTDRNTEAFF
v_call: TRBV12-3/TRBV12-4
j_call: TRBJ1-1
clone_size: NA
d_call: NA

cdr3_nt: TGTGCCAGCAGCTTGGTGTGGGACAGGGCCCAAGAGACCCAGTACTTC
cdr3_aa: CASSLVWDRAQETQYF
v_call: TRBV5-6
j_call: TRBJ2-5
clone_size: NA
d_call: TRBD1

cdr3_nt: TGCGCCAGCAGCCAAGGGGGCAGCGGGGCATTAGGAGGCTACACCTTC
cdr3_aa: CASSQGGSGALGGYTF
v_call: TRBV4-3
j_call: TRBJ1-2
clone_size: NA
d_call: NA

cdr3_nt: TGTGCCAGCAGCGTAGAGGCTAATCAGCCCCAGCATTTT
cdr3_aa: CASSVEANQPQHF
v_call: TRBV9
j_call: TRBJ1-5
clone_size: NA
d_call: NA

cdr3_nt: TGTGCCAGCCAGGGCGGGAGTAATGAAAAACTGTTTTTT
cdr3_aa: CASQGGSNEKLFF
v_call: TRBV5-6
j_call: TRBJ1-4
clone_size: NA
d_call: NA

cdr3_nt: TGTGCCAGCAGCTTTGACAGGGTAACGGGGGAGCAGTACTTC
cdr3_aa: CASSFDRVTGEQYF
v_call: TRBV13
j_call: TRBJ2-7
clone_size: NA
d_call: TRBD1

cdr3_nt: TGTGCCAGTAGTTGGCGTAGTTCCCCCGGGGAGCTGTTTTTT
cdr3_aa: CASSWRSSPGELFF
v_call: TRBV19
j_call: TRBJ2-2
clone_size: NA
d_call: NA

cdr3_nt: TGTGCCAGCAGGCCAGGCGGGGCCGGGGCCTATGGCTACACCTTC
cdr3_aa: CASRPGGAGAYGYTF
v_call: TRBV6-5
j_call: TRBJ1-2
clone_size: NA
d_call: NA

cdr3_nt: TGCGCCAGCAGCCAAGAAGGATGGCGGGGCACCGGGGAGCTGTTTTTT
cdr3_aa: CASSQEGWRGTGELFF
v_call: TRBV4-3
j_call: TRBJ2-2
clone_size: NA
d_call: NA

cdr3_nt: TGCAGCGTTGACGGCCCGTCCAGGCCCTTGTACAATGAGCAGTTCTTC
cdr3_aa: CSVDGPSRPLYNEQFF
v_call: TRBV29-1
j_call: TRBJ2-1
clone_size: NA
d_call: NA

cdr3_nt: TGTGCCACCAGTAAGAGTAGGGACACCCCCCCTTGGGCCCAGCATTTT
cdr3_aa: CATSKSRDTPPWAQHF
v_call: TRBV15
j_call: TRBJ1-5
clone_size: NA
d_call: NA

cdr3_nt: TGTGCCAGTGGACTAGGAAGCTCCTACAATGAGCAGTTCTTC
cdr3_aa: CASGLGSSYNEQFF
v_call: TRBV19
j_call: TRBJ2-1
clone_size: NA
d_call: TRBD2

cdr3_nt: TGTGCCAGCAGTGAATCCCAGGGATCGGATACGCAGTATTTT
cdr3_aa: CASSESQGSDTQYF
v_call: TRBV25-1
j_call: TRBJ2-3
clone_size: NA
d_call: NA

cdr3_nt: TGTGCCAGCAGCTTAGATCAGAGCGGGGCTGGAAACACCATATATTTT
cdr3_aa: CASSLDQSGAGNTIYF
v_call: TRBV11-2
j_call: TRBJ1-3
clone_size: NA
d_call: NA

cdr3_nt: TGCGCCAGCAGCTTGGCCCTAGGACAGGGAAATGAGCAGTTCTTC
cdr3_aa: CASSLALGQGNEQFF
v_call: TRBV5-1
j_call: TRBJ2-1
clone_size: NA
d_call: TRBD1

cdr3_nt: TGCGCCAGCAGCCAAGATTTGGGCTCCTTGGGGGGACCGAGAGATACGCAGTATTTT
cdr3_aa: CASSQDLGSLGGPRDTQYF
v_call: TRBV4-3
j_call: TRBJ2-3
clone_size: NA
d_call: NA

cdr3_nt: TGTGCCAGCAGTCCTGCGGGAGATTATAATTCACCCCTCCACTTT
cdr3_aa: CASSPAGDYNSPLHF
v_call: TRBV28
j_call: TRBJ1-6
clone_size: NA
d_call: NA

cdr3_nt: TGTGCCAGCAGCTCCCAGGGGGTGGATGAAAAACTGTTTTTT
cdr3_aa: CASSSQGVDEKLFF
v_call: TRBV5-4
j_call: TRBJ1-4
clone_size: NA
d_call: TRBD1

cdr3_nt: TGTGCCAGTAGTCTCCGGGACAGGGGGTTCGACCAGCATTTT
cdr3_aa: CASSLRDRGFDQHF
v_call: TRBV19
j_call: TRBJ1-5
clone_size: NA
d_call: TRBD1

cdr3_nt: TGTGCCAGCAGCCAAGCAGATCCGGACTTTGCAGCTTTCTTT
cdr3_aa: CASSQADPDFAAFF
v_call: TRBV14
j_call: TRBJ1-1
clone_size: NA
d_call: NA

cdr3_nt: TGTGCCAGCAGCCAAGTATCGACAGCCTATGGCTACACCTTC
cdr3_aa: CASSQVSTAYGYTF
v_call: TRBV3-1/TRBV3-2
j_call: TRBJ1-2
clone_size: NA
d_call: NA